These T cell receptor beta chains were read from a single sample in a study of shared clonotypes between healthy human individuals. The data were produced by immunoSEQ multiplex PCR, yet TCRdb's version contains in-frame clones alone and is incomplete. The top ten hold 0.36% of the sample, which has 1.6 million or so clones, about 98.5% seen once. The sequenced sample consisted of naive CD4+ T cells sorted from blood. Receptor source: a man aged 25 to 45 in good health. The CDR3 runs from the conserved cysteine through the conserved F or W. Fields, in order: V gene, D gene, J gene, clone size, CDR3 DNA, CDR3 protein. The D gene is left open where the match is weak. A row's size may be missing; if present it is once, few, many or a size class.

TRBV25-1	TRBD1	TRBJ2-1	-	TGTGCCAGCAGTGAATACGACAGGGGTGGGGATGAGCAGTTCTTC	CASSEYDRGGDEQFF
TRBV9	TRBD2	TRBJ2-5	-	TGTGCCAGCAGCGCCGGACTAGCGGTATTACAAGAGACCCAGTACTTC	CASSAGLAVLQETQYF
TRBV18	TRBD2	TRBJ2-1	-	TGTGCCAGCTCACCTGTAGCGGGAGGGCCGCCGAGCAATGAGCAGTTCTTC	CASSPVAGGPPSNEQFF
TRBV14	-	TRBJ2-1	-	TGTGCCAGCCGGGGGAGAGGGTCCTACAATGAGCAGTTCTTC	CASRGRGSYNEQFF
TRBV27	-	TRBJ2-3	-	TGTGCCAGCAGCCTTCTCGACGGGTACACAGATACGCAGTATTTT	CASSLLDGYTDTQYF
TRBV4-3	-	TRBJ2-1	-	TGCGCCAGCAGCCCGTCCACAGGCCCGACGGGGCAGTTCTTC	CASSPSTGPTGQFF
TRBV28	TRBD2	TRBJ2-3	-	TGTGCCAGCAGTCGACCCGGACTAGCGGCAGATACGCAGTATTTT	CASSRPGLAADTQYF
TRBV11-3	-	TRBJ2-3	once	TGTGCCAGCAGCCCCGGCGGAGATACGCAGTATTTT	CASSPGGDTQYF
TRBV29-1	TRBD1	TRBJ2-7	-	TGCAGCGTCGTATGGGACAGGGGGCCCTACGAGCAGTACTTC	CSVVWDRGPYEQYF
TRBV27	-	TRBJ1-4	-	TGTGCCAGCAGTAACAGGGCCCCAGGGTTTAATGAAAAACTGTTTTTT	CASSNRAPGFNEKLFF
TRBV5-6	-	TRBJ1-5	-	TGTGCCAGCCGGGGCAATCAGCCCCAGCATTTT	CASRGNQPQHF